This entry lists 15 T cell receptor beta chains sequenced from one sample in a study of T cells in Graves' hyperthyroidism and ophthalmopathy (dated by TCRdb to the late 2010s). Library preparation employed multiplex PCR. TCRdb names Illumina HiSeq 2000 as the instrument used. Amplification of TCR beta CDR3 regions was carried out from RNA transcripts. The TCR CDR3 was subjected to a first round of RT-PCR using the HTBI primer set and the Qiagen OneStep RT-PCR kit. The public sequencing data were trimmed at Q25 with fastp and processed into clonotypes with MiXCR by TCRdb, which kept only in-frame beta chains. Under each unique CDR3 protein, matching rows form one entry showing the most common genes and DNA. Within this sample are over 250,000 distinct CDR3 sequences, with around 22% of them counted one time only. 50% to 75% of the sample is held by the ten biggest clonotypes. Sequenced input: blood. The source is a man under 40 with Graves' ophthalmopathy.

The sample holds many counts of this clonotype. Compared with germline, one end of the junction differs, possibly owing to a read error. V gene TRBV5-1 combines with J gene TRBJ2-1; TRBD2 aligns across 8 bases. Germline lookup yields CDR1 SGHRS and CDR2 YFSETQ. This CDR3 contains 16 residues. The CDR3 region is CASNLAGASGFGEQFF. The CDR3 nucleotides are TGCGCAAGCAATTTGGCCGGGGCTAGCGGGTTCGGTGAGCAGTTCTTC.

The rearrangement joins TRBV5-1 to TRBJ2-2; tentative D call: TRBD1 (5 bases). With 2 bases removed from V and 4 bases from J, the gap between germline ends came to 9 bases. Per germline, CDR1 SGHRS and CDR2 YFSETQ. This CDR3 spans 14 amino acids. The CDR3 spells CASSLDRFTGELFF. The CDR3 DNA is TGCGCCAGCAGCTTAGACAGATTCACCGGGGAGCTGTTTTTT.

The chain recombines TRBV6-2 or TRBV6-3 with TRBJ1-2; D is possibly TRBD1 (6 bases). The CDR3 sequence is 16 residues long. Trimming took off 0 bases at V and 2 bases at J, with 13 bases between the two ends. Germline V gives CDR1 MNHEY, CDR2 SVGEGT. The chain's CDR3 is CASSYSYGGPNYGYTF. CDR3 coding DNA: TGTGCCAGCAGTTACTCCTACGGGGGCCCGAACTATGGCTACACCTTC.

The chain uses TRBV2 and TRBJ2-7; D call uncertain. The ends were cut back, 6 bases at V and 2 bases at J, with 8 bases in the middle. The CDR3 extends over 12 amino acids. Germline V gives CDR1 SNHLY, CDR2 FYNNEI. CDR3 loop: CASRPETYEQYF. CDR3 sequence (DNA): TGTGCCAGCAGACCGGAGACCTACGAGCAGTACTTC. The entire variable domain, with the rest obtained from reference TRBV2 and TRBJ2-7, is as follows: EPEVTQTPSHQVTQMGQEVILRCVPISNHLYFYWYRQILGQKVEFLVSFYNNEISEKSEIFDDQFSVERPDGSNFTLKIRSTKLEDSAMYFCASRPETYEQYFGPGTRLTVT.

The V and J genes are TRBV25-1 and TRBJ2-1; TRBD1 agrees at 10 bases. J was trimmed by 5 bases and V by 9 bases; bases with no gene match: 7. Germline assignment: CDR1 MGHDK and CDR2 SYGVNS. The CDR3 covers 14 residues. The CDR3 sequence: CASRGTGVDNEQFF. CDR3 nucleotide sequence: TGTGCCAGTAGGGGGACAGGGGTCGACAATGAGCAGTTCTTC.

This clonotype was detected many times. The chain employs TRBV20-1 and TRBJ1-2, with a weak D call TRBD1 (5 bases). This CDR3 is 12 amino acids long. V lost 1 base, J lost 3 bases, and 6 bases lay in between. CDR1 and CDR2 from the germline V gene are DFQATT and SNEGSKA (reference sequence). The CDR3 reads CSARVGDYGYTF. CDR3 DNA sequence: TGCAGTGCTAGAGTGGGGGACTATGGCTACACCTTC.

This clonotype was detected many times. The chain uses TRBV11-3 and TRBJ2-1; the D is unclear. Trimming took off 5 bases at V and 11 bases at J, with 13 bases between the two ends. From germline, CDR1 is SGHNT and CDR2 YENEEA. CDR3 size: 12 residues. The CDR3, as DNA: TGTGCCAGCAGCCTACAAACTGGCAAGCAGTTCTTC. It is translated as CASSLQTGKQFF.

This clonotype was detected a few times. CDR3 protein: CAWSGAGGPPETQYF. In nucleotides, the CDR3 is TGTGCCTGGAGCGGAGCGGGAGGGCCCCCAGAGACCCAGTACTTC. The J gene is TRBJ2-5, the V gene TRBV30, with 10 bases aligning to TRBD2. Germline trimming cut 3 bases from V and 4 bases from J; bases unmatched to any gene: 8. Germline V gives CDR1 GTSNPN, CDR2 SVGIG (reference sequence). The CDR3 is made up of 15 amino acids.

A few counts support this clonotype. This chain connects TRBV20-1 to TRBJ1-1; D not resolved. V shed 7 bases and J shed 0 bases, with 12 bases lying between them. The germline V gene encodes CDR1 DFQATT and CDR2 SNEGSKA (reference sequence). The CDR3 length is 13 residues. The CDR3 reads CSGRYSLNTEAFF. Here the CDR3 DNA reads TGCAGTGGGAGGTACAGTTTGAACACTGAAGCTTTCTTT.

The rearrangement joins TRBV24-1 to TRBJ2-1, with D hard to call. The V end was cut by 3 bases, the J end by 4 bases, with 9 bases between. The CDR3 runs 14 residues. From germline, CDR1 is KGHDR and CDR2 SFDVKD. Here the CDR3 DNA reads TGTGCCACCAGTGATGCGTACACTTACAATGAGCAGTTCTTC. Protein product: CATSDAYTYNEQFF.

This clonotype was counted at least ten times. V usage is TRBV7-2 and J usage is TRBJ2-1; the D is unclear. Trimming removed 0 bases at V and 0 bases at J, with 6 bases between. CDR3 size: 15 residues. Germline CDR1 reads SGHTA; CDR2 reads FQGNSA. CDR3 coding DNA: TGTGCCAGCAGCTTAGCGGTTTACTCCTACAATGAGCAGTTCTTC. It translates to CASSLAVYSYNEQFF.

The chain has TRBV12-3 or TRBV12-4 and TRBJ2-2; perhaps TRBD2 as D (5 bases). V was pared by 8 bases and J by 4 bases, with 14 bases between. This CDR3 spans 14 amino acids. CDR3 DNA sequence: TGTGCCAGCGGTCCGGGGTCAGGCACCGGGGAGCTGTTTTTT. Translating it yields CASGPGSGTGELFF.

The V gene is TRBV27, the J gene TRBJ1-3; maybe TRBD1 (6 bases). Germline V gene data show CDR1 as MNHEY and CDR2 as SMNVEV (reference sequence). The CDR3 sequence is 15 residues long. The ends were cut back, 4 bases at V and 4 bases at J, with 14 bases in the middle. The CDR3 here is CASSSTGYAGNTIYF. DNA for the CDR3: TGTGCCAGCAGTTCAACAGGGTATGCCGGAAACACCATATATTTT.

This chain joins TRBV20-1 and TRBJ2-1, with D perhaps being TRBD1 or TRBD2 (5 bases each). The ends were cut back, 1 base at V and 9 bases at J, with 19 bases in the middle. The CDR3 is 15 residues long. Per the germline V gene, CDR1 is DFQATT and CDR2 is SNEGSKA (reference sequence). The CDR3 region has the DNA TGCAGTGCTAGAGTAGCCGGGGCCGGCCGCGGTGAGCAGTTCTTC. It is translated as CSARVAGAGRGEQFF.

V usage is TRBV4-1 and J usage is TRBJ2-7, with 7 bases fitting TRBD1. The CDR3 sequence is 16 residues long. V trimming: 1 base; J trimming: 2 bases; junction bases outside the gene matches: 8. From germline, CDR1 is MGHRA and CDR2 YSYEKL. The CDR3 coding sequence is TGCGCCAGCAGCCAAGGGGTTACAGGGGTGGCCTACGAGCAGTACTTC. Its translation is CASSQGVTGVAYEQYF.